This T cell receptor beta chain was recorded in a study of T cell responses to AZD1222 COVID-19 vaccine. Germline V CDR1 and CDR2: SEHNR, FQNEAQ (reference sequence). Trimming pared 5 bases from V and 2 bases from J, leaving 16 bases between. This CDR3 is 16 amino acids long. TCRdb's table, derived via immunoSEQ multiplex PCR, lists solely in-frame clones and lacks some. There are 150,000 to 200,000 clones in the sample; about 89% occur only once, and less than 3% lies in the top ten. Sequences were derived from peripheral blood, sampled on day 0 of MenACWY control vaccination. This TCR was recovered from an adult in good health. V usage is TRBV7-9 and J usage is TRBJ2-1, with D possibly being TRBD1 or TRBD2 (5 bases each). The CDR3 spells CASSPVTGAAYNEQFF. The CDR3 bases are TGTGCCAGCAGCCCTGTGACCGGGGCGGCCTACAATGAGCAGTTCTTC.